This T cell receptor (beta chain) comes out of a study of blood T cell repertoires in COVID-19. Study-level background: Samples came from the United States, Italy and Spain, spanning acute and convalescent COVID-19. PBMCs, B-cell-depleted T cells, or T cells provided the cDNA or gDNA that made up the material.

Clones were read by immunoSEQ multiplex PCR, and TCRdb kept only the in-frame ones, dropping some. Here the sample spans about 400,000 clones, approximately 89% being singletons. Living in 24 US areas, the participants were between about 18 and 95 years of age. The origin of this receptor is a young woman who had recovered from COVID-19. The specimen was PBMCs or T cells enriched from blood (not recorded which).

The CDR3 spells CASSLGISYEQYF. For the CDR3, the DNA is TGTGCCAGCAGCCTCGGGATTTCCTACGAGCAGTACTTC. The rearrangement uses TRBV7-9 and TRBJ2-7; D is perhaps TRBD2 (5 bases). Germline CDR1 SEHNR, CDR2 FQNEAQ (reference sequence). Deletions cut 5 bases from V and 1 base from J, with 9 bases between. The CDR3 sequence is 13 residues long.